The 4 T cell receptor beta chains below come from one sample, sequenced in a study of T-cell memory formation after mild COVID-19. TCRdb reprocessed the 5' RACE reads via MiXCR and lists one record per CDR3 protein. The sample gives 150,000 to 200,000 distinct CDR3 sequences, about 14% of which show up once; 13% to 15% is in the top ten. Sequencing input: PBMCs or a T cell subset sorted from them (not recorded which). Every receptor here comes from an adult woman who had mild COVID-19 (a few samples of this study predate the infection). Cell type and time point are not known.

Regarding this clonotype: Germline and junction disagree at one end, which may indicate a read error. V is TRBV12-3 or TRBV12-4 and J is TRBJ2-1; the match to TRBD2 covers 11 bases. The CDR3 covers 14 residues. CDR3 DNA: TGTGCCAGCAGCTTTCCCGGGACTAGCGGCTTACGGATCTTC. This codes for CASSFPGTSGLRIF.

This clonotype showed up just a few times. This sequence joins TRBV12-5 and TRBJ2-1, with 9 bases identical to TRBD2. V lost 10 bases to trimming and J lost 3 bases; unmatched junction nucleotides: 4. CDR1 and CDR2 from the germline V gene are LGHNT and FRNRAP. The CDR3 runs 13 residues. CDR3 in amino acids: CATTSGFYNEQFF. The CDR3 coding sequence is TGTGCTACGACTAGCGGATTCTACAATGAGCAGTTCTTC.

This clonotype was seen a few times. The chain employs TRBV19 and TRBJ1-1; D is uncertain. Trimming removed 4 bases at V and 6 bases at J, with 18 bases between. Per the germline V gene, CDR1 is LNHDA and CDR2 is SQIVND (reference sequence). This CDR3 is 15 amino acids long. In nucleotides, the CDR3 is TGTGCCAGTAGTAAGGCAGTGCTGATCGGCGCTGAAGCTTTCTTT. Translating gives CASSKAVLIGAEAFF.

The genes are TRBV29-1 and TRBJ1-2; the D gene is possibly TRBD1 (6 bases). Germline V gene data show CDR1 as SQVTM and CDR2 as ANQGSEA. Deletions cut 0 bases from V and 4 bases from J, with 18 bases between. The CDR3 is 16 amino acids. The CDR3 here is CSVEDGVGGPGYGYTF. As DNA, the CDR3 is TGCAGCGTTGAAGATGGGGTTGGGGGGCCTGGCTATGGCTACACCTTC.